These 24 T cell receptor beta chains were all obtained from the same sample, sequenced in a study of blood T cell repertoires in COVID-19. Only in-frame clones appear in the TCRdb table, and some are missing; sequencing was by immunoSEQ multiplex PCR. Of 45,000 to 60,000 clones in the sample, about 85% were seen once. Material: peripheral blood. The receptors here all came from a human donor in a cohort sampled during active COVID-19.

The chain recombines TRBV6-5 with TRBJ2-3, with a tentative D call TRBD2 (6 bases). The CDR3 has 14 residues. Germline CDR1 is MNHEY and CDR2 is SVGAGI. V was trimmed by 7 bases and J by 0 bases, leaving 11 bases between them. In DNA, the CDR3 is TGTGCCAGCACGGTACGGGAGAGCACAGATACGCAGTATTTT. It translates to CASTVRESTDTQYF.

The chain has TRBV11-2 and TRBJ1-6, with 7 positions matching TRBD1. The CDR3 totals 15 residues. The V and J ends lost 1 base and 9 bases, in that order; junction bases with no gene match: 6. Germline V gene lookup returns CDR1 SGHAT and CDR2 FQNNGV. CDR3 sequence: CASSLVFQGGSPLHF. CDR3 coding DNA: TGTGCCAGCAGCTTAGTTTTTCAGGGGGGTTCACCCCTCCACTTT.

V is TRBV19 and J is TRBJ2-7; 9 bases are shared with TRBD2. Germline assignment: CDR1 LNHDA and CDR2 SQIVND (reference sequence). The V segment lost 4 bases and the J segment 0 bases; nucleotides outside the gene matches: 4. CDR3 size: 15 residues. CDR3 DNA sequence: TGTGCCAGTAGTACTAGCGGGGACTCCTCCTACGAGCAGTACTTC. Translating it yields CASSTSGDSSYEQYF.

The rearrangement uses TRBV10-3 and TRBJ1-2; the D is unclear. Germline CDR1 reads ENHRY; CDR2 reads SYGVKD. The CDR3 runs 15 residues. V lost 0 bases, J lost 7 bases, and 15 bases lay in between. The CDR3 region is CAISESVSGPLGYTF. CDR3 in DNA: TGTGCCATCAGTGAGTCAGTCAGCGGTCCCCTTGGCTACACCTTC.

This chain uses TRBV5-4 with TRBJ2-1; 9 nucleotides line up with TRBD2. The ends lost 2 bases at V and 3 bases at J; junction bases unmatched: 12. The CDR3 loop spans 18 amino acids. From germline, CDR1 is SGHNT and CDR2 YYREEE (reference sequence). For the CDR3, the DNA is TGTGCCAGCAGCTTTGGTAACAGCGGGAGGCCCCTCTACAATGAGCAGTTCTTC. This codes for CASSFGNSGRPLYNEQFF.

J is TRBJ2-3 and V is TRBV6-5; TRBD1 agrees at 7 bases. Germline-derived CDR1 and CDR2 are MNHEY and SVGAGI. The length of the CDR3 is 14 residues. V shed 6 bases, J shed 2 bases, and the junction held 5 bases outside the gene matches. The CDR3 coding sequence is TGTGCCAGCAGGACAGGGCAAACCACAGATACGCAGTATTTT. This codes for CASRTGQTTDTQYF.

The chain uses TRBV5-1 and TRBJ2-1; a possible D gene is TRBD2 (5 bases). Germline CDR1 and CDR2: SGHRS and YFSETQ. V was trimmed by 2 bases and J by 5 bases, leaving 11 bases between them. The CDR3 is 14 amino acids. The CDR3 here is CASSLRGRNNEQFF. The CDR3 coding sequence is TGCGCCAGCAGCTTACGGGGAAGGAACAATGAGCAGTTCTTC.

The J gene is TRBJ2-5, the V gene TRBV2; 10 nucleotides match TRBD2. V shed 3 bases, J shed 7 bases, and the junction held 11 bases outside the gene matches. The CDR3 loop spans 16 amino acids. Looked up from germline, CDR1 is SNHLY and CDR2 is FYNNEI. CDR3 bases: TGTGCCAGCAGTGACCGGGGACTAGCGCACCCAGGGACCCAGTACTTC. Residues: CASSDRGLAHPGTQYF.

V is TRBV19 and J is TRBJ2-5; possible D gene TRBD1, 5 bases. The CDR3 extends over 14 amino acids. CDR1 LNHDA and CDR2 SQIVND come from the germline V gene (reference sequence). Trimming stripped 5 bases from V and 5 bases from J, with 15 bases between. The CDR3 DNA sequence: TGTGCCAGTAGTCCACGACAGTTAGGGGAGACCCAGTACTTC. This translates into CASSPRQLGETQYF.

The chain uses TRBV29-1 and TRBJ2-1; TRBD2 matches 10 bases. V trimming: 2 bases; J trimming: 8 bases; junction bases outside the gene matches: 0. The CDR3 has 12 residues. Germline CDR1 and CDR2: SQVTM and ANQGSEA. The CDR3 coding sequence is TGCAGCGTTGAACTAGCGGGAGATGAGCAGTTCTTC. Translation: CSVELAGDEQFF.

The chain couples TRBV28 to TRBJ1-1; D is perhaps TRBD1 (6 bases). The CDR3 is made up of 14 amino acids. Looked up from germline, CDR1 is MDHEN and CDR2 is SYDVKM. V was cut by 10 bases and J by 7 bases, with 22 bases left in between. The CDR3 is CATYPPTGTYEAFF. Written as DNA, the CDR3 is TGTGCCACCTATCCACCAACAGGGACCTATGAAGCTTTCTTT.

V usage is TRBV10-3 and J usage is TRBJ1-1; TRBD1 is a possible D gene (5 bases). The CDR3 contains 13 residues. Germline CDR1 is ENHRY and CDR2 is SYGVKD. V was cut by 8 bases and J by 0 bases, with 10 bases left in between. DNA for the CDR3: TGTGCCATCGGAACAGGCCTGAACACTGAAGCTTTCTTT. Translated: CAIGTGLNTEAFF.

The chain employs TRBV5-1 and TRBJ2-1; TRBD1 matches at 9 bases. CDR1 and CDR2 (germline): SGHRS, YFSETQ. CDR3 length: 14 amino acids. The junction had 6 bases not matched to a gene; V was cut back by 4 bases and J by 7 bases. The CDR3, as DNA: TGCGCCAGCAGCCCTGGACAGGGGTGGAATGAGCAGTTCTTC. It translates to CASSPGQGWNEQFF.

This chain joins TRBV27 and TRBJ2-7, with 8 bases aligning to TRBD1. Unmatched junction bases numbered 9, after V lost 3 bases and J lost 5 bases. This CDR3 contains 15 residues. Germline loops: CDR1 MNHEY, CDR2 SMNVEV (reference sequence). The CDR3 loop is CASSFYRDRINEQYF. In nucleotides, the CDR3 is TGTGCCAGCAGTTTCTACCGGGACAGGATCAACGAGCAGTACTTC.

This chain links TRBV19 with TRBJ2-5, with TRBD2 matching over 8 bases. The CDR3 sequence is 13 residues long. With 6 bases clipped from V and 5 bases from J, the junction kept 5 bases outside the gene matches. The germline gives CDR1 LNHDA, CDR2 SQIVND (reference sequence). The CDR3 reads CASRPRGGETQYF. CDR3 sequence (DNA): TGTGCCAGTAGGCCCCGGGGGGGGGAGACCCAGTACTTC.

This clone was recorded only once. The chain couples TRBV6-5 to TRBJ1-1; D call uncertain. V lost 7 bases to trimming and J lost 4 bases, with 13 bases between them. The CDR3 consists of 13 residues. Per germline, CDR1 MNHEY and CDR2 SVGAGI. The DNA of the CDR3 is TGTGCCAGCACAAGGGAGCCCGCCACTGAAGCTTTCTTT. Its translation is CASTREPATEAFF.

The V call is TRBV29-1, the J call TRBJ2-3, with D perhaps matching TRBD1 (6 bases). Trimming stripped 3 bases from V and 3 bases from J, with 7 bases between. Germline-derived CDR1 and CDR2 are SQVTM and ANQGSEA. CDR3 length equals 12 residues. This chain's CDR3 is CSVDRGTDTQYF. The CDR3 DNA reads TGCAGCGTTGACAGGGGTACAGATACGCAGTATTTT.

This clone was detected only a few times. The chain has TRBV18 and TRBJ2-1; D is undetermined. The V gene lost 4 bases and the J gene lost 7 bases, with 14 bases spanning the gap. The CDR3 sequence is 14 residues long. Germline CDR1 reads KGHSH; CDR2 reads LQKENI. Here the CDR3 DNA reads TGTGCCAGCTCACTCCCTACGGGTGCGAATGAGCAGTTCTTC. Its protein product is CASSLPTGANEQFF.

The CDR3 DNA reads as TGTGCCAGCAACTTTCCCGGGACTAGCGGGGCCCGGGCGTCGGATACGCAGTATTTT. Its protein is CASNFPGTSGARASDTQYF. The genes are TRBV2 and TRBJ2-3, with 13 bases matching TRBD2. The length of the CDR3 is 19 residues. CDR1 SNHLY and CDR2 FYNNEI come from the germline V gene. Losses at the gene ends were 7 bases for V and 6 bases for J; bases not matched to a gene: 19.

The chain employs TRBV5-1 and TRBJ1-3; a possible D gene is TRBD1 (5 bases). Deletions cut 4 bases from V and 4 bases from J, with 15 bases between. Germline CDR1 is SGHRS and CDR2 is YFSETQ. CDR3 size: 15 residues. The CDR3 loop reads CASSHTGMEGNTIYF. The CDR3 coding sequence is TGCGCCAGCAGCCATACAGGAATGGAAGGAAACACCATATATTTT.

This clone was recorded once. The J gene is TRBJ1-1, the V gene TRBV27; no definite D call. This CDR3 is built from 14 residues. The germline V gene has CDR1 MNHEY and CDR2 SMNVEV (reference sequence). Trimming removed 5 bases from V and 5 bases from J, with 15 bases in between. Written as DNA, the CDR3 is TGTGCCAGCAGTCTCCGCTCGGTTCCGACTGAAGCTTTCTTT. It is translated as CASSLRSVPTEAFF.

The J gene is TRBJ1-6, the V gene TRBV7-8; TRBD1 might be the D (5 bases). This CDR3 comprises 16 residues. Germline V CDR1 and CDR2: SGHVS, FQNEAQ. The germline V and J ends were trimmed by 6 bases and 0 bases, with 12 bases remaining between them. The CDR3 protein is CASSPGLSSYNSPLHF. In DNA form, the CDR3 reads TGTGCCAGCAGTCCGGGACTAAGCTCCTATAATTCACCCCTCCACTTT. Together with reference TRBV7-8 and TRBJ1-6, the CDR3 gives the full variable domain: GAGVSQSPRYKVAKRGQDVALRCDPISGHVSLFWYQQALGQGPEFLTYFQNEAQLDKSGLPSDRFFAERPEGSVSTLKIQRTQQEDSAVYLCASSPGLSSYNSPLHFGNGTRLTVT.

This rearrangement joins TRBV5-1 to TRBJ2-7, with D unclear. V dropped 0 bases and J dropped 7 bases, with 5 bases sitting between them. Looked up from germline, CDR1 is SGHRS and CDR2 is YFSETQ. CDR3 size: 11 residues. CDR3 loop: CASSLANEQYF. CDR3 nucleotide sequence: TGCGCCAGCAGCTTGGCTAATGAGCAGTACTTC.

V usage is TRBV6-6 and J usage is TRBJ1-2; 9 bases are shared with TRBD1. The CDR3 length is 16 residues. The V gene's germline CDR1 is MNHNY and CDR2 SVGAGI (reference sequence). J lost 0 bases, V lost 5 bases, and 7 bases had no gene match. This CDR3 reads CASSRQGVSSNYGYTF. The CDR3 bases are TGTGCCAGCAGTCGACAGGGGGTCTCCTCTAACTATGGCTACACCTTC.